The 6 T cell receptor beta chains reported below all come from one sample, sequenced in a study of patients and donors after allogeneic stem cell transplantation. TCRdb passed the RT-PCR reads through MiXCR, listing each CDR3 protein once. The top ten clones hold around 10% of a sample with 200,000 to 250,000 distinct CDR3 sequences, roughly 13% of them seen once. Sequences were obtained from blood, either unsorted or a sorted T cell fraction (not recorded which). All receptors come from a human donor who was either an allogeneic HSCT recipient or a stem cell or donor lymphocyte infusion donor (not recorded which). It is not recorded whose cells these are; they may come from a transplant donor.

This clonotype was observed many times. CDR3 region: CATSDMGAPTGNNEQFF. The CDR3 DNA follows: TGTGCCACCAGTGATATGGGGGCACCAACCGGAAACAATGAGCAGTTCTTC. The chain combines TRBV24-1 with TRBJ2-1, with D perhaps TRBD1 (6 bases). This CDR3 comprises 17 residues. V was trimmed by 3 bases and J by 5 bases, leaving 19 bases between them. CDR1 is KGHDR and CDR2 is SFDVKD in the germline V gene.

The sample holds many counts of this clonotype. The J gene is TRBJ2-3, the V gene TRBV11-2; D is possibly TRBD1 (6 bases). Germline V CDR1 and CDR2: SGHAT, FQNNGV. V was clipped by 0 bases and J by 7 bases, with 11 bases between them. The length of the CDR3 is 14 residues. Written as DNA, the CDR3 is TGTGCCAGCAGCTTAGATGGGGGCTTCAATACGCAGTATTTT. Its protein product is CASSLDGGFNTQYF.

The CDR3 sequence is CSASTGTGETQYF. CDR3 nucleotides: TGCAGTGCCAGTACAGGGACGGGAGAGACCCAGTACTTC. The V gene is TRBV20-1, the J gene TRBJ2-5, with a tentative D call TRBD1 (6 bases). V lost 6 bases, J lost 4 bases, and 15 bases lay in between. CDR1 is DFQATT, CDR2 SNEGSKA, per germline (reference sequence). The CDR3 contains 13 residues.

V and J are TRBV5-6 and TRBJ1-5, with D perhaps matching TRBD1 (5 bases). The germline V gene encodes CDR1 SGHDT and CDR2 YYEEEE. The CDR3 spans 17 residues. V gave up 4 bases and J gave up 0 bases, with 17 bases separating them. The CDR3 sequence: CASSDSRVGDSNQPQHF. CDR3 nucleotides: TGTGCCAGCAGCGACTCCAGGGTGGGAGATAGCAATCAGCCCCAGCATTTT.

Note on this clonotype: Relative to the germline gene, one junction end is altered; a read error may explain this. V gene TRBV25-1 combines with J gene TRBJ2-5, with a tentative D call TRBD1 (5 bases). The CDR3 sequence is 14 residues long. CDR1 is MGHDK and CDR2 is SYGVNS in the germline V gene. The CDR3 sequence is CASSGTGGRETHYF. DNA for the CDR3: TGTGCCAGCAGTGGTACAGGTGGAAGAGAGACCCATTACTTC.

This clonotype came up a few times. The V gene is TRBV18, the J gene TRBJ2-6; D is unresolved. Per germline, CDR1 KGHSH and CDR2 LQKENI. This CDR3 spans 15 amino acids. The germline V and J ends were trimmed by 3 bases and 2 bases, with 8 bases remaining between them. The CDR3: CASSPPTAGANVLTF. Written as DNA, the CDR3 is TGTGCCAGCTCACCTCCGACTGCTGGGGCCAACGTCCTGACTTTC.